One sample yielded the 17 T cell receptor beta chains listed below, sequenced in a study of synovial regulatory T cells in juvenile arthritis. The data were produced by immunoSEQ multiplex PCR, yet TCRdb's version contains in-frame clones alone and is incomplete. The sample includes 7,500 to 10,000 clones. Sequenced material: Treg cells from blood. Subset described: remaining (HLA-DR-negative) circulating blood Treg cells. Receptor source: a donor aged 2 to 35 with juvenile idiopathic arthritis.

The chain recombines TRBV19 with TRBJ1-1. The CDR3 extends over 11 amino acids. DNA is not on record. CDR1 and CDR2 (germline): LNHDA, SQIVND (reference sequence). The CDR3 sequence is CASSKRSEAFF.

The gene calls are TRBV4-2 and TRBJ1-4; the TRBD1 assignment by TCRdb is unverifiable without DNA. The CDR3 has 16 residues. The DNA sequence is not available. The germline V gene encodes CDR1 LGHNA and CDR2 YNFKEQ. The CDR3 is CASSQDVEGENEKLFF.

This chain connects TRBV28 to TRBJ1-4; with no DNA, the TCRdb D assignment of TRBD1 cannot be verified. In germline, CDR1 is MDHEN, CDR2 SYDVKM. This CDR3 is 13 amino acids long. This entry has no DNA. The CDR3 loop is CASSLPGVEKLFF.

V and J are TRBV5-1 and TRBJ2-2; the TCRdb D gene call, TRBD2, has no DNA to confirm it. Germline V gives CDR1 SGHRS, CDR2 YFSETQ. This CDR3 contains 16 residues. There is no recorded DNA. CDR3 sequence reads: CASSKGLAGNTGELFF.

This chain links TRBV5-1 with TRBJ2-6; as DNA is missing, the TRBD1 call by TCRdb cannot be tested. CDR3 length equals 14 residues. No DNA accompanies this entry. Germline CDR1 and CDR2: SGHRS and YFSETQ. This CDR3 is CASSGQSGANVLTF.

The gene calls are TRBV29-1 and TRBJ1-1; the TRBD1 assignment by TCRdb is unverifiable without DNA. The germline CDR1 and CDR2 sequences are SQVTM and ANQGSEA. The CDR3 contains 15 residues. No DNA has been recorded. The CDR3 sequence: CSVEGVDRGNTEAFF.

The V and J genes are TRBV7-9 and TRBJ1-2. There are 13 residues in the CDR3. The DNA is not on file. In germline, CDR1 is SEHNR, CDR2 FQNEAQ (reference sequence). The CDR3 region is CASSPGEWDGYTF.

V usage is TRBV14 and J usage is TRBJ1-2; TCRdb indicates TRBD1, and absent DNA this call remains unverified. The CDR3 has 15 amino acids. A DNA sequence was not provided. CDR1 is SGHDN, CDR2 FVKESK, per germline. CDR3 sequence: CASSQAGQGIGGYTF. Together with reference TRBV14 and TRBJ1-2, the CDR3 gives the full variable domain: EAGVTQFPSHSVIEKGQTVTLRCDPISGHDNLYWYRRVMGKEIKFLLHFVKESKQDESGMPNNRFLAERTGGTYSTLKVQPAELEDSGVYFCASSQAGQGIGGYTFGSGTRLTVV.

The chain's CDR3 is CASRKKANYGYTF. The J gene is TRBJ1-2, the V gene TRBV6-5. Germline V CDR1 and CDR2: MNHEY, SVGAGI. This CDR3 contains 13 residues. This entry has no DNA.

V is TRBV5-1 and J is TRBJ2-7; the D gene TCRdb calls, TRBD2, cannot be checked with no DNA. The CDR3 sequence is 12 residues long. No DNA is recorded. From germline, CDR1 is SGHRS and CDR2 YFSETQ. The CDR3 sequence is CASSLAPGEQYF.

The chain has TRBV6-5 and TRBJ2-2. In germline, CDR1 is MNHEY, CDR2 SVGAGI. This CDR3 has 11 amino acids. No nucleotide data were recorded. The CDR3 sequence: CASSLHGELFF.

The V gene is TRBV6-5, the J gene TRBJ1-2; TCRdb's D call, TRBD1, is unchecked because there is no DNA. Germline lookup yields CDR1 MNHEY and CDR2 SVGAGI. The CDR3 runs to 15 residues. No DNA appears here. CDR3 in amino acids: CASKGQGAPWGGYTF.

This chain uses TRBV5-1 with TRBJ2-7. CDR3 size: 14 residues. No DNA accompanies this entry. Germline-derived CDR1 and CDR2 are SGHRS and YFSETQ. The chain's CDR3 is CASSLRRDYYEQYF.

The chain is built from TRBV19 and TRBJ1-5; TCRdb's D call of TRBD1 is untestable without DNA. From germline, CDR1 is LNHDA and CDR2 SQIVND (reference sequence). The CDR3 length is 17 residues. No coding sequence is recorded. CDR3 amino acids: CASKPRQGRSSNQPQHF.

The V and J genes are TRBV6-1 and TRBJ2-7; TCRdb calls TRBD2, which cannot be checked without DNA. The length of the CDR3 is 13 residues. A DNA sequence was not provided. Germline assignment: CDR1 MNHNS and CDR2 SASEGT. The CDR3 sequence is CASSPGTEYEQYF.

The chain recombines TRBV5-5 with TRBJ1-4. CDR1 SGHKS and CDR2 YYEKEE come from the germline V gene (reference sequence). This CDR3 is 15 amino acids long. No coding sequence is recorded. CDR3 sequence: CASSLGTATNEKLFF. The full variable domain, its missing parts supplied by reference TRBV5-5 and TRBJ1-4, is DAGVTQSPTHLIKTRGQQVTLRCSPISGHKSVSWYQQVLGQGPQFIFQYYEKEERGRGNFPDRFSARQFPNYSSELNVNALLLGDSALYLCASSLGTATNEKLFFGSGTQLSVL.

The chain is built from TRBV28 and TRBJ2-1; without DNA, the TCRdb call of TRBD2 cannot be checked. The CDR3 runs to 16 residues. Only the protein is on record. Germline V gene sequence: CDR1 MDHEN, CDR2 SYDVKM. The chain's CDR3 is CASTPWGGGPYNEQFF.